These 26 T cell receptor beta chains share one sample of origin, sequenced in a study of somatic mutations in cytotoxic T cells in rheumatoid arthritis. Sequencing was performed with immunoSEQ multiplex PCR; in TCRdb, only in-frame clones are kept and a portion is missing. The data show more than 8,000 clones, 89% seen once. Sequencing used CD4+ T cells sorted from blood. Every receptor here comes from a woman younger than 35 with rheumatoid arthritis.

V and J are TRBV28 and TRBJ1-1; a weak D match, TRBD1 (5 bases). The germline CDR1 and CDR2 sequences are MDHEN and SYDVKM. V was cut by 2 bases and J by 0 bases, with 10 bases left in between. There are 15 residues in the CDR3. CDR3 protein: CASSLPTAMNTEAFF. In DNA form, the CDR3 reads TGTGCCAGCAGTTTACCGACAGCCATGAACACTGAAGCTTTCTTT.

J is TRBJ2-2 and V is TRBV7-9, with D possibly TRBD1 on 7 matching bases. Trimming took 5 bases from V and 0 from J, leaving 10 bases between them. CDR3 size: 15 residues. Germline CDR1 reads SEHNR; CDR2 reads FQNEAQ (reference sequence). The CDR3 sequence is CASSRGTANTGELFF. The CDR3, as DNA: TGTGCCAGCAGCCGCGGGACAGCGAACACCGGGGAGCTGTTTTTT.

This chain connects TRBV28 to TRBJ1-1, with D uncertain. The CDR3 has 14 residues. CDR1 MDHEN and CDR2 SYDVKM come from the germline V gene. Trimming removed 6 bases from V and 4 bases from J, with 15 bases in between. The CDR3 region has the DNA TGTGCCAGCAGCCTGATGGGAGGAAGCACTGAAGCTTTCTTT. Translated, it gives CASSLMGGSTEAFF.

The genes are TRBV18 and TRBJ2-3, with 11 bases aligning to TRBD2. Trimming at V came to 4 bases and at J to 5 bases, leaving 11 bases not matched to a gene. There are 17 residues in the CDR3. From germline, CDR1 is KGHSH and CDR2 LQKENI. The DNA for the CDR3 is TGTGCCAGCTCACTAAAACCGACTAGCGGGGTGGGAGATACGCAGTATTTT. This gives the protein CASSLKPTSGVGDTQYF.

This chain links TRBV5-4 with TRBJ2-1; 13 positions match TRBD2. In germline, CDR1 is SGHNT, CDR2 YYREEE (reference sequence). V lost 4 bases to trimming and J lost 4 bases; unmatched junction nucleotides: 5. The CDR3 spans 16 residues. CDR3 sequence (DNA): TGTGCCAGCAGCCCCCGGACTAGCGGGGGTTACAATGAGCAGTTCTTC. It is translated as CASSPRTSGGYNEQFF. Supplemented by reference TRBV5-4 and TRBJ2-1, the full variable domain reads ETGVTQSPTHLIKTRGQQVTLRCSSQSGHNTVSWYQQALGQGPQFIFQYYREEENGRGNFPPRFSGLQFPNYSSELNVNALELDDSALYLCASSPRTSGGYNEQFFGPGTRLTVL.

The chain recombines TRBV14 with TRBJ2-6; tentative D call: TRBD2 (5 bases). The germline CDR1 and CDR2 sequences are SGHDN and FVKESK. There are 19 residues in the CDR3. Trimming took 1 base from V and 1 from J, leaving 17 bases between them. The CDR3 nucleotides are TGTGCCAGCAGCCAAGTAGAGACTATCACCATGTCTGGGGCCAACGTCCTGACTTTC. Protein sequence: CASSQVETITMSGANVLTF.

The chain combines TRBV10-1 with TRBJ2-2; 8 positions match TRBD1. Germline V gene lookup returns CDR1 WNHNN and CDR2 SYGVQD (reference sequence). The V segment lost 11 bases and the J segment 4 bases; nucleotides outside the gene matches: 9. The CDR3 is made up of 14 amino acids. CDR3 coding DNA: TGCGCCGGAAGTACCGGGACAGGCACCGGGGAGCTGTTTTTT. Protein sequence: CAGSTGTGTGELFF.

The V gene is TRBV18, the J gene TRBJ2-1; 7 bases match TRBD1. The CDR3 loop spans 12 amino acids. V dropped 5 bases and J dropped 7; count of bases not matched to a gene: 2. Germline CDR1 and CDR2: KGHSH and LQKENI. CDR3 in amino acids: CASSSQGNEQFF. In DNA form, the CDR3 reads TGTGCCAGCTCATCACAGGGGAATGAGCAGTTCTTC. The whole variable domain, remainder taken from reference TRBV18 and TRBJ2-1, is NAGVMQNPRHLVRRRGQEARLRCSPMKGHSHVYWYRQLPEEGLKFMVYLQKENIIDESGMPKERFSAEFPKEGPSILRIQQVVRGDSAAYFCASSSQGNEQFFGPGTRLTVL.

This chain links TRBV5-4 with TRBJ1-1, with 7 bases lining up with TRBD1. This CDR3 contains 15 residues. Trimming cost V 0 bases and J 5 bases; bases outside gene matches: 7. Germline CDR1 SGHNT, CDR2 YYREEE (reference sequence). CDR3 coding DNA: TGTGCCAGCAGCTTGGCGACCAGGGGGAATACTGAAGCTTTCTTT. It codes for CASSLATRGNTEAFF.

The chain is built from TRBV7-2 and TRBJ2-5; TRBD2 matches at 7 bases. Trimming removed 2 bases from V and 5 bases from J; junction bases left unmatched: 8. CDR1 and CDR2 from the germline V gene are SGHTA and FQGNSA. This CDR3 has 15 residues. The CDR3 sequence: CASSLIREAWETQYF. CDR3 DNA sequence: TGTGCCAGCAGCTTAATCCGGGAGGCGTGGGAGACCCAGTACTTC.

The chain employs TRBV28 and TRBJ1-4; D gene ambiguous. Per germline, CDR1 MDHEN and CDR2 SYDVKM. V dropped 6 bases and J dropped 0 bases, with 11 bases sitting between them. The CDR3 covers 15 residues. The CDR3 sequence: CASSPPSATNEKLFF. The CDR3 DNA sequence: TGTGCCAGCAGCCCTCCTAGTGCAACTAATGAAAAACTGTTTTTT.

The gene calls are TRBV7-3 and TRBJ1-2; the match to TRBD1 covers 9 bases. The CDR3 length is 14 residues. CDR1 and CDR2 from the germline V gene are SGHTA and FQGTGA. Unmatched junction bases numbered 7, after V lost 4 bases and J lost 7 bases. The DNA of the CDR3 is TGTGCCAGCAGCTCGGGACAGGGAACGGTTGGCTACACCTTC. It yields the protein CASSSGQGTVGYTF.

The V gene is TRBV15, the J gene TRBJ1-2; 11 bases match TRBD1. The CDR3 is made up of 14 amino acids. Germline V gene sequence: CDR1 LNHNV, CDR2 YYDKDF (reference sequence). The junction had 5 bases not matched to a gene; V was cut back by 3 bases and J by 8 bases. In nucleotides, the CDR3 is TGTGCCACCAGCAGGGCCGGACAGGGGGCAGGCTACACCTTC. Protein product: CATSRAGQGAGYTF.

This rearrangement joins TRBV2 to TRBJ2-7; 8 bases agree with TRBD1. CDR1 SNHLY and CDR2 FYNNEI come from the germline V gene. With V trimmed by 5 bases and J by 2 bases, 8 bases remained unmatched. The CDR3 length is 15 residues. CDR3 nucleotide sequence: TGTGCCAGCAGTCCGGACAGGGCGGTTACCTACGAGCAGTACTTC. Amino acid sequence: CASSPDRAVTYEQYF.

The genes are TRBV10-2 and TRBJ1-5, with a tentative D call TRBD1 (5 bases). This CDR3 comprises 12 residues. V was shortened by 3 bases and J by 9 bases, with 9 bases between the two germline ends. Germline assignment: CDR1 WSHSY and CDR2 SAAADI. CDR3 protein: CASSDRVMPQHF. The CDR3 coding sequence is TGCGCCAGCAGTGACAGGGTGATGCCCCAGCATTTT.

The count of this clone is one. The chain has TRBV5-5 and TRBJ2-3; D may be TRBD2 (5 bases). V was clipped by 4 bases and J by 0 bases, with 12 bases between them. Germline CDR1 SGHKS, CDR2 YYEKEE (reference sequence). This CDR3 is 15 amino acids long. DNA for the CDR3: TGTGCCAGCAGCCGCGGGTCCACTAGCACAGATACGCAGTATTTT. It specifies CASSRGSTSTDTQYF.

V is TRBV9 and J is TRBJ2-7, with 9 bases fitting TRBD1. V trimming: 4 bases; J trimming: 2 bases; junction bases outside the gene matches: 7. CDR3 size: 15 residues. Germline loops: CDR1 SGDLS, CDR2 YYNGEE. CDR3 in amino acids: CASSRGGTGTYEQYF. CDR3 DNA sequence: TGTGCCAGCAGCAGGGGGGGGACAGGGACCTACGAGCAGTACTTC.

The gene calls are TRBV9 and TRBJ2-3, with TRBD1 matching over 10 bases. Germline loops: CDR1 SGDLS, CDR2 YYNGEE. The ends lost 3 bases at V and 5 bases at J; junction bases unmatched: 9. The CDR3 is made up of 16 amino acids. The CDR3 spells CASSARQGAPQDTQYF. CDR3 nucleotide sequence: TGTGCCAGCAGCGCCCGACAGGGGGCGCCCCAAGATACGCAGTATTTT.

J is TRBJ1-1 and V is TRBV11-2; D is possibly TRBD1 (5 bases). Germline lookup yields CDR1 SGHAT and CDR2 FQNNGV. V lost 5 bases and J lost 14, with 18 bases in between. The CDR3 is 12 residues long. The CDR3 DNA is TGTGCCAGCAGCCAAGGGGCCCGAACAACGTTCTTT. As protein: CASSQGARTTFF. Full variable domain (outside the CDR3, taken from reference TRBV11-2 and TRBJ1-1): EAGVAQSPRYKIIEKRQSVAFWCNPISGHATLYWYQQILGQGPKLLIQFQNNGVVDDSQLPKDRFSAERLKGVDSTLKIQPAKLEDSAVYLCASSQGARTTFFGQGTRLTVV.

This clone was recorded once. The chain joins TRBV6-1 to TRBJ2-1, with 15 nucleotides matching TRBD2. CDR3 size: 15 residues. Per the germline V gene, CDR1 is MNHNS and CDR2 is SASEGT. V shed 5 bases, J shed 6 bases, and the junction held 2 bases outside the gene matches. CDR3 sequence (DNA): TGTGCCAGCAGTCGGGGACTAGCGGGAGGCAATGAGCAGTTCTTC. It yields the protein CASSRGLAGGNEQFF.

This clone was observed once. The chain joins TRBV30 to TRBJ1-2; 8 bases align to TRBD1. CDR3 length: 13 residues. The trim removed 4 bases at V and 3 bases at J, leaving 4 bases unmatched. CDR1 and CDR2 from the germline V gene are GTSNPN and SVGIG (reference sequence). The CDR3 reads CAWNKDRDYGYTF. The CDR3 DNA sequence: TGTGCCTGGAACAAGGACAGGGACTATGGCTACACCTTC.

The gene calls are TRBV6-1 and TRBJ1-4; D is uncertain. The germline V gene encodes CDR1 MNHNS and CDR2 SASEGT. The CDR3 runs to 13 residues. Trimming pared 7 bases from V and 4 bases from J, leaving 10 bases between. CDR3 sequence: CASIRADNEKLFF. CDR3 in DNA: TGTGCCAGCATTCGAGCGGATAATGAAAAACTGTTTTTT.

The chain links TRBV19 to TRBJ1-5; TRBD1 aligns across 9 bases. This CDR3 region has 15 residues. After removal of 6 bases from V and 4 bases from J, the junction contained 7 bases not matched to a gene. Germline CDR1 LNHDA, CDR2 SQIVND (reference sequence). The CDR3 sequence: CASSKGTGQNQPQHF. For the CDR3, the DNA is TGTGCCAGTAGCAAAGGGACAGGGCAGAATCAGCCCCAGCATTTT.

The chain recombines TRBV28 with TRBJ2-3; 16 positions agree with TRBD2. Losses at the gene ends were 6 bases for V and 3 bases for J; bases not matched to a gene: 3. This CDR3 comprises 16 residues. In germline, CDR1 is MDHEN, CDR2 SYDVKM. The CDR3 spells CASRLGLAGGTDTQYF. As DNA, the CDR3 is TGTGCCAGCAGACTGGGACTAGCGGGAGGGACAGATACGCAGTATTTT.

The V and J genes are TRBV7-2 and TRBJ2-7; TRBD1 agrees at 8 bases. Germline CDR1 reads SGHTA; CDR2 reads FQGNSA. The CDR3 is 17 residues long. V gave up 4 bases and J gave up 3 bases; unmatched junction bases: 14. This CDR3 is CASSSRTGQRSDYEQYF. CDR3 nucleotides: TGTGCCAGCAGCTCACGGACAGGGCAGAGGAGCGACTACGAGCAGTACTTC.

The rearrangement uses TRBV5-5 and TRBJ2-1; D possibly corresponds to TRBD1 (6 bases). The CDR3 consists of 15 residues. The ends were cut back, 2 bases at V and 7 bases at J, with 16 bases in the middle. Germline V gene data show CDR1 as SGHKS and CDR2 as YYEKEE (reference sequence). The CDR3, as DNA: TGTGCCAGCAGCTTAAGCCTGGGGGCCTGGAATGAGCAGTTCTTC. Translating gives CASSLSLGAWNEQFF.